This T cell receptor (beta chain) was captured by sequencing in a study of T cells after yellow fever vaccination. Study results and caveats: CD4 and CD8 compartments shared a small share of clonotypes, likely from convergent recombination. Subsequent to the booster, the majority of primary-vaccination clones reappeared (roughly 96% CD4, approximately 85% CD8).

TCRdb itself ran the 5' RACE reads through MiXCR, one entry per CDR3 protein. The data show 200,000 to 300,000 distinct CDR3 sequences, 13% seen once. This CDR3 is 14 amino acids long. J lost 8 bases, V lost 0 bases, and 10 bases had no gene match. Germline CDR1 GTSNPN, CDR2 SVGIG (reference sequence). Remarks on this clonotype: Its specificity is unknown.

V is TRBV30 and J is TRBJ2-7; TRBD2 aligns across 7 bases. The sequencing used CD4+ T cells sorted from PBMCs, collected 45 days after the yellow fever booster vaccination. The sequence was obtained from a young man who received the YFV17D yellow fever vaccine. The CDR3 region is CAWSVSVAGVKQYF. The CDR3 bases are TGTGCCTGGAGTGTATCGGTCGCGGGAGTGAAGCAGTACTTC.